The 11 T cell receptor beta chains reported below all come from one sample, sequenced in a study of blood T cell repertoires in COVID-19. Using immunoSEQ multiplex PCR, the repertoire was profiled, and TCRdb retains in-frame clones only, with some absent. Of 350,000 to 450,000 clones detected, roughly nine tenths appear once; the ten largest clones hold 1.5% to 2%. Sequenced material: PBMCs or T cells enriched from blood (not recorded which). These receptor sequences come from a woman aged 25 to 39 who had recovered from COVID-19.

The chain joins TRBV10-1 to TRBJ1-1, with D possibly matching TRBD1 (5 bases). This CDR3 is 13 amino acids long. Germline CDR1 and CDR2: WNHNN and SYGVQD (reference sequence). The V end lost 2 bases, the J end lost 2 bases, and 6 bases lay between the germline ends. CDR3 sequence: CASSEDSNTEAFF. The CDR3 nucleotides read TGCGCCAGCAGTGAGGACAGCAACACTGAAGCTTTCTTT.

The V call is TRBV29-1, the J call TRBJ1-1; no firm D call. V was trimmed by 2 bases and J by 2 bases, leaving 6 bases between them. The germline V gene has CDR1 SQVTM and CDR2 ANQGSEA. There are 12 residues in the CDR3. In nucleotides, the CDR3 is TGCAGCGTTGAAACTTACAACACTGAAGCTTTCTTT. It encodes CSVETYNTEAFF.

The chain combines TRBV6-1 with TRBJ2-7; 10 bases line up with TRBD2. The germline gives CDR1 MNHNS, CDR2 SASEGT. V dropped 1 base and J dropped 1; count of bases not matched to a gene: 10. The CDR3 is made up of 18 amino acids. CDR3 loop: CASSEVRASGSGSYEQYF. In DNA form, the CDR3 reads TGTGCCAGCAGTGAAGTGAGGGCTAGCGGGAGCGGGTCCTACGAGCAGTACTTC.

The V gene is TRBV7-2, the J gene TRBJ2-1; TRBD2 matches 8 bases. There are 16 residues in the CDR3. The junction had 5 bases not matched to a gene; V was cut back by 1 base and J by 3 bases. Germline-derived CDR1 and CDR2 are SGHTA and FQGNSA. Here the CDR3 DNA reads TGTGCCAGCAGCTTAGAAGGACTAGCTAGCTACAATGAGCAGTTCTTC. This gives the protein CASSLEGLASYNEQFF.

The chain is built from TRBV18 and TRBJ1-6; 8 nucleotides line up with TRBD1. V shed 5 bases, J shed 5 bases, and the junction held 5 bases outside the gene matches. The CDR3 spans 15 residues. The germline CDR1 and CDR2 sequences are KGHSH and LQKENI. The CDR3 DNA reads as TGTGCCAGCTCAGCACAGGGGGTGGATAATTCACCCCTCCACTTT. This sequence encodes CASSAQGVDNSPLHF.

The chain is built from TRBV29-1 and TRBJ1-2; 10 nucleotides match TRBD1. J gave up 8 bases and V 1 base, and 10 bases lay outside the gene matches. This CDR3 comprises 15 residues. Germline V CDR1 and CDR2: SQVTM, ANQGSEA. CDR3 amino acids: CSVEATTGTGVGYTF. CDR3 DNA sequence: TGCAGCGTTGAAGCGACCACCGGGACAGGGGTAGGCTACACCTTC.

This chain uses TRBV4-1 with TRBJ1-4; no clear D. The V end lost 0 bases, the J end lost 14 bases, and 10 bases lay between the germline ends. Germline-derived CDR1 and CDR2 are MGHRA and YSYEKL. This CDR3 is built from 12 residues. CDR3 DNA: TGCGCCAGCAGCCAAGATGGTCGCGAGCTGTTTTTT. This translates into CASSQDGRELFF.

The gene calls are TRBV10-3 and TRBJ1-2; D gene unclear. With 3 bases removed from V and 3 bases from J, the gap between germline ends came to 8 bases. The CDR3 totals 13 residues. CDR1 and CDR2 from the germline V gene are ENHRY and SYGVKD. The chain's CDR3 is CAISDLNYYGYTF. The CDR3 DNA reads as TGTGCCATCAGTGATTTAAACTACTATGGCTACACCTTC.

The gene calls are TRBV19 and TRBJ2-2; 11 bases are shared with TRBD1. This CDR3 has 15 amino acids. V dropped 6 bases and J dropped 6; count of bases not matched to a gene: 6. Germline V lookup: CDR1 LNHDA, CDR2 SQIVND (reference sequence). The CDR3 DNA is TGTGCCAGTAGCCGGGACAGGGGGTCCCCCGGGGAGCTGTTTTTT. Translating it yields CASSRDRGSPGELFF.

This clone was observed once. V and J are TRBV5-4 and TRBJ2-7; weak D call: TRBD1 (6 bases). CDR3 length: 15 residues. Trimming removed 4 bases from V and 0 bases from J, with 14 bases in between. Germline loops: CDR1 SGHNT, CDR2 YYREEE (reference sequence). The DNA of the CDR3 is TGTGCCAGCAGCACCGGGACACTCAGCTCCTACGAGCAGTACTTC. It is translated as CASSTGTLSSYEQYF.

This chain connects TRBV5-1 to TRBJ2-5; D is perhaps TRBD2 (5 bases). V lost 5 bases to trimming and J lost 0 bases, with 23 bases between them. Per germline, CDR1 SGHRS and CDR2 YFSETQ. The CDR3 sequence is 18 residues long. As DNA, the CDR3 is TGCGCCAGCAGATGGGGAGTGCCCGCCGGAGGAGACCAAGAGACCCAGTACTTC. It translates to CASRWGVPAGGDQETQYF.